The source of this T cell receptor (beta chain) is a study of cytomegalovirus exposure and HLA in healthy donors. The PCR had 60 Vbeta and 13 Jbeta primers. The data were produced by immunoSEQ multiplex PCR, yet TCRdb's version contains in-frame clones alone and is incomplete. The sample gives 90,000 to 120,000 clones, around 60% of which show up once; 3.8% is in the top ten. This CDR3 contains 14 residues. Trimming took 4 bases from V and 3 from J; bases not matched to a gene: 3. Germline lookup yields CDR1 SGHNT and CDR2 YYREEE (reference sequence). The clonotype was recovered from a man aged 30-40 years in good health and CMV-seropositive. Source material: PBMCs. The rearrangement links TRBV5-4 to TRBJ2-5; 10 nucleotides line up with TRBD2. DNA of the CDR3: TGTGCCAGCAGCCGGACTAGCGGTAAAGAGACCCAGTACTTC. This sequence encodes CASSRTSGKETQYF.